This TCR beta chain appears in the sequencing data of a study of blood T cell repertoires in COVID-19. Study-wide context: The United States, Italy and Spain provided the acute and convalescent COVID-19 samples. T cells, B-cell-depleted T cells, or PBMCs provided the cDNA or gDNA that served as material.

The germline CDR1 and CDR2 sequences are DFQATT and SNEGSKA (reference sequence). The CDR3 has 10 residues. Deletions cut 5 bases from V and 5 bases from J, with 6 bases between. Authors' analysis steps: Amplification of reference gene primers was used by the study to estimate nucleated cell counts. The table came from immunoSEQ multiplex PCR; TCRdb's copy has only in-frame clones and leaves some out. The V and J calls and clone size come from that table; D and trimming were worked out from the DNA. Of about 220,000 clones listed, about 90% are singletons. The clonotype comes from a man between 35 and 55 years old with active or convalescent COVID-19. Specimen: peripheral blood. The chain recombines TRBV20-1 with TRBJ1-2; D remains ambiguous. The CDR3 sequence: CSAYLYGYTF. The CDR3 DNA sequence: TGCAGTGCTTATCTTTATGGCTACACCTTC.